The 14 T cell receptor beta chains listed next were all sequenced from one sample in a study of OX40 agonist ivuxolimab in advanced cancers. Generated by immunoSEQ multiplex PCR, the TCRdb table keeps only in-frame clones and is missing some. The table shows 35,000 to 55,000 clones, with 70% to 90% occurring only once. The sample consisted of CD4+ or CD8+ T cells sorted from blood, taken in a trial of the OX40 agonist ivuxolimab. The receptors derive from an adult with an advanced solid tumor such as melanoma, head and neck, liver or kidney cancer.

CDR3 DNA sequence: TGTGCCAGCAGCCAGGGGACAGACGGCTCCTACGAGCAGTACTTC. Encoded protein: CASSQGTDGSYEQYF. The chain has TRBV4-2 and TRBJ2-7, with TRBD1 matching 7 bases. J gave up 0 bases and V 3 bases, and 5 bases lay outside the gene matches. The CDR3 covers 15 residues. Germline V gene data show CDR1 as LGHNA and CDR2 as YNFKEQ.

This clone was observed a few times. CDR3 coding DNA: TGTGCCAGCAGCCCCCAAGGTAGCAATCAGCCCCAGCATTTT. Amino acid sequence: CASSPQGSNQPQHF. The chain combines TRBV5-8 with TRBJ1-5, with D hard to call. Germline lookup yields CDR1 SGHTS and CDR2 YDEGEE. The CDR3 is 14 residues long. Deletions cut 4 bases from V and 0 bases from J, with 8 bases between.

The V call is TRBV6-1, the J call TRBJ2-5, with D possibly being TRBD2 (6 bases). The end of the DNA is better explained by TRBJ2-7, so the J call may be wrong. CDR1 and CDR2 from the germline V gene are MNHNS and SASEGT. The CDR3 consists of 14 residues. The CDR3 DNA reads as TGTGCCAGCAGTGAAGGGAGGGGTACCTACGAGCAGTACTTC. Residues: CASSEGRGTYEQYF.

The rearrangement links TRBV18 to TRBJ1-1, with D unclear. Germline CDR1 reads KGHSH; CDR2 reads LQKENI. The germline V and J ends were trimmed by 2 bases and 2 bases, with 12 bases remaining between them. The CDR3 contains 15 residues. The chain's CDR3 is CASSPSPVVNTEAFF. CDR3 DNA sequence: TGTGCCAGCTCACCAAGTCCGGTTGTTAACACTGAAGCTTTCTTT.

The CDR3 sequence: CASSEGRQGQTGELFF. In DNA, the CDR3 is TGTGCCAGCAGTGAGGGTAGACAGGGTCAGACCGGGGAGCTGTTTTTT. This chain links TRBV6-4 with TRBJ2-2, with 7 bases identical to TRBD1. Germline CDR1 MRHNA, CDR2 SNTAGT. This CDR3 spans 16 amino acids. V lost 3 bases, J lost 5 bases, and 9 bases stayed unmatched.

This clone turned up a few times. The J gene is TRBJ1-1, the V gene TRBV18, with 9 bases lining up with TRBD1. The CDR3 contains 15 residues. CDR1 and CDR2 (germline): KGHSH, LQKENI. Trimming took 3 bases from V and 1 from J; bases not matched to a gene: 3. Here the CDR3 reads CASSPPTGGNTEAFF. CDR3 DNA: TGTGCCAGCTCACCCCCGACAGGGGGGAACACTGAAGCTTTCTTT.

This clone was observed once. This chain joins TRBV6-5 and TRBJ1-1; D unclear. The V and J ends lost 2 bases and 9 bases respectively, with 19 bases between them. CDR3 length: 15 residues. Per the germline V gene, CDR1 is MNHEY and CDR2 is SVGAGI. In nucleotides, the CDR3 is TGTGCCAGCAGTTACGACACTATTCAGAGTTCAAAAGCTTTCTTT. Its translation is CASSYDTIQSSKAFF.

This chain joins TRBV29-1 and TRBJ2-3; 8 bases match TRBD1. This CDR3 is 15 amino acids long. Germline V gives CDR1 SQVTM, CDR2 ANQGSEA. V trimming: 4 bases; J trimming: 2 bases; junction bases outside the gene matches: 8. The CDR3 protein is CSVGKGQAYTDTQYF. CDR3 DNA: TGCAGCGTTGGAAAGGGACAGGCGTACACAGATACGCAGTATTTT.

The V and J genes are TRBV19 and TRBJ2-7; TRBD1 agrees at 10 bases. Germline-derived CDR1 and CDR2 are LNHDA and SQIVND (reference sequence). The CDR3 contains 18 residues. Trimming at V came to 7 bases and at J to 6 bases, leaving 21 bases not matched to a gene. CDR3: CASTSRWGTGAKVFEQYF. Here the CDR3 DNA reads TGTGCCAGTACCTCACGGTGGGGGACAGGGGCGAAAGTCTTCGAGCAGTACTTC.

This chain connects TRBV2 to TRBJ2-7; a possible D gene is TRBD1 (6 bases). The ends were cut back, 6 bases at V and 4 bases at J, with 16 bases in the middle. The CDR3 has 14 amino acids. Germline CDR1 SNHLY, CDR2 FYNNEI. The CDR3 sequence: CASSGQGILYEQYF. The CDR3 nucleotides are TGTGCCAGCAGCGGCCAGGGGATCCTATACGAGCAGTACTTC.

The rearrangement links TRBV18 to TRBJ2-2, with no clear D. CDR1 is KGHSH and CDR2 is LQKENI in the germline V gene. Trimming removed 1 base from V and 0 bases from J, with 9 bases in between. CDR3 length equals 16 residues. This CDR3 is CASSPLISSNTGELFF. The DNA of the CDR3 is TGTGCCAGCTCACCACTCATTAGTTCGAACACCGGGGAGCTGTTTTTT.

The chain couples TRBV9 to TRBJ2-1; 10 bases are shared with TRBD1. The V segment lost 5 bases and the J segment 0 bases; nucleotides outside the gene matches: 2. The CDR3 is made up of 15 amino acids. Germline loops: CDR1 SGDLS, CDR2 YYNGEE. As DNA, the CDR3 is TGTGCCAGCAGGGGACAGGGGAGCTCCTACAATGAGCAGTTCTTC. Its translation is CASRGQGSSYNEQFF.

This chain uses TRBV7-8 with TRBJ1-5; 10 positions match TRBD1. From germline, CDR1 is SGHVS and CDR2 FQNEAQ. J lost 4 bases, V lost 7 bases, and 4 bases had no gene match. This CDR3 contains 14 residues. The CDR3 region is CASTPGQGNQPQHF. CDR3 in DNA: TGTGCCAGCACCCCGGGACAGGGGAATCAGCCCCAGCATTTT. The full variable domain, in which reference TRBV7-8 and TRBJ1-5 provide the parts outside the CDR3, is GAGVSQSPRYKVAKRGQDVALRCDPISGHVSLFWYQQALGQGPEFLTYFQNEAQLDKSGLPSDRFFAERPEGSVSTLKIQRTQQEDSAVYLCASTPGQGNQPQHFGDGTRLSIL.

The V gene is TRBV5-1, the J gene TRBJ2-7; 12 bases align to TRBD1. Germline CDR1 reads SGHRS; CDR2 reads YFSETQ. The junction had 9 bases not matched to a gene; V was cut back by 5 bases and J by 6 bases. This CDR3 region has 15 residues. The CDR3 spells CASSPTGTGGFEQYF. The CDR3 nucleotides read TGCGCCAGCAGTCCCACCGGGACAGGGGGCTTCGAGCAGTACTTC.